This entry lists 8 T cell receptor beta chains sequenced from one sample in a study of STAT5B mutations in CD4+ large granular lymphocyte leukemia. Sequencing used immunoSEQ multiplex PCR; TCRdb keeps in-frame clones, though not all of them. Among under 55,000 clones listed, around 86% were seen once. Material: CD4+ T cells from blood buffy coats. The receptors come from a human donor in good health.

The V gene is TRBV7-9, the J gene TRBJ1-1, with D perhaps matching TRBD1 (5 bases). The CDR3 has 14 residues. From germline, CDR1 is SEHNR and CDR2 FQNEAQ (reference sequence). V lost 1 base and J 0 bases, leaving 6 bases between the germline ends. The CDR3 DNA reads TGTGCCAGCAGCTTAGGGGGGGTGAACACTGAAGCTTTCTTT. Translation: CASSLGGVNTEAFF.

About this clone itself: Additional DNA sequences in this sample encode the identical CDR3. The chain joins TRBV5-1 to TRBJ1-5; possibly TRBD1 for D (6 bases). Germline V gene lookup returns CDR1 SGHRS and CDR2 YFSETQ. Trimming left V 0 bases short and J 4 bases short, with 8 bases between. The CDR3 is 14 residues long. CDR3 region: CASSLGQANQPQHF. The DNA for the CDR3 is TGCGCCAGCAGCTTGGGACAGGCTAATCAGCCCCAGCATTTT.

The V gene is TRBV5-1, the J gene TRBJ2-3; 10 bases match TRBD2. The ends lost 4 bases at V and 8 bases at J; junction bases unmatched: 13. The CDR3 totals 16 residues. Germline-derived CDR1 and CDR2 are SGHRS and YFSETQ. CDR3 protein: CASSPGSGRDWSTQYF. The CDR3 DNA reads TGCGCCAGCAGCCCCGGAAGCGGGAGGGATTGGAGTACGCAGTATTTT.

The rearrangement links TRBV5-8 to TRBJ2-4, with D maybe TRBD1 (6 bases). V dropped 1 base and J dropped 0 bases, with 17 bases sitting between them. This CDR3 comprises 18 residues. Germline CDR1 SGHTS, CDR2 YDEGEE. The CDR3 DNA reads as TGTGCCAGCAGCTTGTCGAGACAGGCGTCGCTAGCCAAAAACATTCAGTACTTC. Protein product: CASSLSRQASLAKNIQYF. Filled out from reference TRBV5-8 and TRBJ2-4, the complete variable domain reads EAGVTQSPTHLIKTRGQQATLRCSPISGHTSVYWYQQALGLGLQFLLWYDEGEERNRGNFPPRFSGRQFPNYSSELNVNALELEDSALYLCASSLSRQASLAKNIQYFGAGTRLSVL.

The chain employs TRBV7-6 and TRBJ1-2, with 10 bases aligning to TRBD1. CDR1 and CDR2 (germline): SGHVS, FNYEAQ. The length of the CDR3 is 15 residues. The trim removed 1 base at V and 8 bases at J, leaving 7 bases unmatched. The CDR3 is CASSLVAGTGEGYTF. CDR3 DNA sequence: TGTGCCAGCAGCTTAGTGGCCGGGACAGGGGAGGGCTACACCTTC.

The chain links TRBV7-9 to TRBJ2-7; TRBD2 agrees at 13 bases. V was clipped by 3 bases and J by 3 bases; unmatched bases: 11. This CDR3 spans 18 amino acids. Germline V CDR1 and CDR2: SEHNR, FQNEAQ (reference sequence). CDR3: CASSFNPGTSGRGYEQYF. CDR3 nucleotide sequence: TGTGCCAGCAGCTTTAACCCGGGTACTAGCGGGAGGGGCTACGAGCAGTACTTC.

This rearrangement joins TRBV15 to TRBJ2-2; 11 bases match TRBD2. CDR3 length: 18 amino acids. Germline V gene sequence: CDR1 LNHNV, CDR2 YYDKDF (reference sequence). After removal of 1 base from V and 4 bases from J, the junction contained 8 bases not matched to a gene. CDR3 protein: CATSRGPSGRLGTGELFF. CDR3 nucleotides: TGTGCCACCAGCAGAGGGCCTAGCGGGAGGCTCGGCACCGGGGAGCTGTTTTTT.

Only a few counts were recorded for this clone. The chain recombines TRBV29-1 with TRBJ2-5; 7 bases map to TRBD2. Germline values: CDR1 SQVTM, CDR2 ANQGSEA. V trimming: 3 bases; J trimming: 3 bases; junction bases outside the gene matches: 7. The CDR3 is made up of 14 amino acids. The CDR3 is CSVDLAESKETQYF. CDR3 in DNA: TGCAGCGTTGACCTAGCGGAGTCGAAAGAGACCCAGTACTTC.